Listed below are T cell receptor beta chains from one sample, sequenced in a study of blood T cells in healthy people across ages. Each CDR3 protein gets one entry after TCRdb re-called the 5' RACE reads with MiXCR. The table records over a million distinct CDR3 sequences, roughly 45% of them present only once. Sequencing input: blood. Receptor source: a woman aged 60-70 years in good health. Each CDR3 is given with its conserved first and last residue. Fields, in order: V gene, D gene, clone size, CDR3 length, J gene, CDR3 DNA, CDR3 protein. A D gene is named only where the DNA matches it firmly. The size entry is marked missing in some rows and otherwise reads once, few, many or a size class.

>TRBV29-1|TRBD2|few|16|TRBJ2-5
TGCAGCGTTGATGGGGGACTAGCGGGTTCCCAAGAGACCCAGTACTTC
CSVDGGLAGSQETQYF
>TRBV20-1|.|.|12|TRBJ2-1
TGCAGTGCTAGATCCGAAAACAATGGGCAGTTCTTC
CSARSENNGQFF
>TRBV7-9|TRBD2|.|14|TRBJ2-1
TGTGCCAGCAGCTTAGAGAGACGGGGGGATGAGCAGTTCTTC
CASSLERRGDEQFF
>TRBV12-3/TRBV12-4|.|many|13|TRBJ2-4
TGTGCCAGCAGTATCAACAGCAAAAACATTCAGTACTTC
CASSINSKNIQYF
>TRBV5-1|.|.|16|TRBJ2-3
TGCGCCAGCAGCTTGGGAGTACAGAGATCCACAGATACGCAGTATTTT
CASSLGVQRSTDTQYF
>TRBV4-2|TRBD2|once|15|TRBJ2-1
TGTGCCAGCAGCCAACGGGAGGTGCTAAGGAATGAGCAGTTCTTC
CASSQREVLRNEQFF
>TRBV20-1|.|few|14|TRBJ2-7
TGCAGTGCTATGACTCTTAGGAGCTCCTACGAGCAGTACTTC
CSAMTLRSSYEQYF
>TRBV28|TRBD2|.|17|TRBJ2-3
TGTGCCAGCAGTGGGGGGGTCCCGGTGCGCGGGGGAGATACGCAGTATTTT
CASSGGVPVRGGDTQYF
>TRBV4-1|.|.|17|TRBJ1-2
TGCGCCAGCAGCCAAGGGGGGGCCTCCGGGGGCTACTATGGCTACACCTTC
CASSQGGASGGYYGYTF
>TRBV29-1|TRBD2|few|18|TRBJ2-7
TGCAGCGTTGTTTGGACTAGCGGGAGGTATCGGCCTTCCTACGAGCAGTACTTC
CSVVWTSGRYRPSYEQYF
>TRBV3-1|.|few|12|TRBJ2-7
TGTGCCAGCAGCCTTTCTAATCGTCAGCAGTACTTC
CASSLSNRQQYF
>TRBV6-6|TRBD2|many|17|TRBJ2-7
TGTGCCAGCAGTTACCGACCTGGTGGCGGGAGGGTATACGAGCAGTACTTC
CASSYRPGGGRVYEQYF
>TRBV11-2|TRBD1|.|12|TRBJ2-1
TGTGCCAGCAGTATACAGGGGGAGACCCAGTTCTTC
CASSIQGETQFF
>TRBV12-3/TRBV12-4|TRBD1|few|14|TRBJ2-1
TGTGCCAGCAGTTTTGGGACAGGGGCCAATGAGCAGTTCTTC
CASSFGTGANEQFF
>TRBV20-1|.|.|10|TRBJ2-5
TGCAGTTCGCTTGGAGAGACCCAGTACTTC
CSSLGETQYF
>TRBV11-2|.|few|15|TRBJ2-7
TGTGCCAGCAGCACCGGGCCGGACCTTTTCTACGAGCAGTACTTC
CASSTGPDLFYEQYF
>TRBV25-1|TRBD1|.|13|TRBJ2-1
TGTGCCAGCAGCGCGACAGGGTCGGGTGAGCAGTTCTTC
CASSATGSGEQFF
>TRBV29-1|.|few|13|TRBJ1-2
TGCAGCGTTGAGGGCTGGGATAACTATGGCTACACCTTC
CSVEGWDNYGYTF
>TRBV11-3|.|.|15|TRBJ2-5
TGTGCCAGCAGCCCAGGAGTCCTTTGGGGGGAGACCCAGTACTTC
CASSPGVLWGETQYF
>TRBV18|.|.|15|TRBJ2-5
TGTGCCAGCTCACCACCCCCAGGCAGACAAGAGACCCAGTACTTC
CASSPPPGRQETQYF
>TRBV7-2|TRBD1|few|19|TRBJ2-3
TGTGCCAGCAGCTTAGCGCGACGGACAGGGGTGGCGGTATCAGATACGCAGTATTTT
CASSLARRTGVAVSDTQYF
>TRBV12-3/TRBV12-4|.|.|12|TRBJ1-1
TGTGCCAGCAGTTTTGCGGGCTCTGAAGCTTTCTTT
CASSFAGSEAFF
>TRBV6-5|.|few|13|TRBJ1-2
TGTGCCAGCAGTTACAAGGCTTCTGATGGCTACACCTTC
CASSYKASDGYTF
>TRBV27|.|.|16|TRBJ2-1
TGTGCCAGCAGTGAAACGAAAGGGGGCTCCTACAATGAGCAGTTCTTC
CASSETKGGSYNEQFF
>TRBV14|.|few|15|TRBJ2-7
TGTGCCAGCAGCCAAGATTTGGCCCAGTCCCACGAGCAGTACTTC
CASSQDLAQSHEQYF
>TRBV20-1|TRBD1|.|12|TRBJ2-7
TGCAGTGCTCAGGACAGGGGCCACGAGCAGTACTTC
CSAQDRGHEQYF
>TRBV28|TRBD1|.|14|TRBJ1-6
TGTGCCAGCTCCTACAGGGGCGCTGATTCACCCCTCCACTTT
CASSYRGADSPLHF
>TRBV4-1|TRBD1|many|13|TRBJ2-5
TGTGCCAGCAGCTTAGACAGGGAAGAGACCCAGTACTTC
CASSLDREETQYF
>TRBV11-2|TRBD2|.|15|TRBJ2-7
TGTGCCAGCAGCCCCCCCGGGACTACCTACAATGAGCAGTACTTC
CASSPPGTTYNEQYF
>TRBV6-5|TRBD1|.|12|TRBJ2-7
TGTGCCACCAAGACAGGGTTGAACGAGCAGTACTTC
CATKTGLNEQYF
>TRBV29-1|.|few|13|TRBJ2-1
TGCAGCGGGGGCGGGGATAAACACAATGAGCAGTTCTTC
CSGGGDKHNEQFF
>TRBV5-1|TRBD1|.|13|TRBJ2-2
TGCGCCAGCAGCGCGACAGGGCCCGGGGAGCTGTTTTTT
CASSATGPGELFF
>TRBV12-3/TRBV12-4|TRBD2|.|13|TRBJ2-3
TGTGCCAATCGACGAGCGGGAGCAGATGCGCAGTATTTT
CANRRAGADAQYF
>TRBV12-3/TRBV12-4|TRBD1|many|13|TRBJ2-7
TGTGCCAGCAGGGCAGGGGGCTCCTACGAGCAGTACTTC
CASRAGGSYEQYF
>TRBV28|.|few|16|TRBJ2-5
TGTGCCAGCAGTTTATCCGGGACCAACGACCAAGAGACCCAGTACTTC
CASSLSGTNDQETQYF
>TRBV29-1|.|few|15|TRBJ2-1
TGCAGCGCCCAGAGGAGCGGGTTATCCTACAATGAGCAGTTCTTC
CSAQRSGLSYNEQFF
>TRBV28|TRBD1|.|15|TRBJ1-1
TGTGCCAGCAGACCTACAGGGGGCCGGAACACTGAAGCTTTCTTT
CASRPTGGRNTEAFF
>TRBV18|TRBD1|few|15|TRBJ2-7
TGTGCCAGCTCATTCGACAGGGTAAATACCTACGAGCAGTACTTC
CASSFDRVNTYEQYF
>TRBV9|.|few|12|TRBJ2-5
TGTGCCAGCAACGGGATCCAAGAGACCCAGTACTTC
CASNGIQETQYF
>TRBV20-1|.|.|15|TRBJ1-2
TGCAGTGCTAGGCACGGGGACTCCGACCTAAATGGCTACACCTTC
CSARHGDSDLNGYTF
>TRBV29-1|TRBD1|.|13|TRBJ1-2
TGCAGCGTGGTAGACAGGGACTCCTATGGCTACACCTTC
CSVVDRDSYGYTF
>TRBV29-1|.|.|13|TRBJ2-1
TGCAGCGTTCTAAGGGGGAACCAAGAGACCCAGTTCTTC
CSVLRGNQETQFF